A selection of T cell receptor beta chains follows, all from one sample in a study of cytomegalovirus exposure and HLA in healthy donors. Generated by immunoSEQ multiplex PCR, the TCRdb table keeps only in-frame clones and is missing some. The sample holds under 200,000 clones; around 80% are singletons and the top ten take about 0.72%. Sequencing used PBMCs. The origin of the receptors is a woman between 40 and 50 years old in good health and CMV-seronegative. Both conserved end residues are part of each CDR3.

TRBV7-9,TRBJ1-1,CASSLEPGQEAFF
TRBV9,TRBJ2-1,CASSMGLAGSVKSSYNEQFF
TRBV6-1,TRBJ1-2,CASSENVRGYYGYTF
TRBV7-2,TRBJ1-1,CASSFVHGAENTEAFF
TRBV5-1,TRBJ2-7,CASSLDGLADSYEQYF
TRBV5-1,TRBJ1-4,CASSLRQVGEKLFF
TRBV5-1,TRBJ2-1,CASSHPAGGGYEQFF
TRBV6-5,TRBJ1-2,CASRNGQGHGYTF
TRBV7-2,TRBJ1-4,CASSLAPDRWDEKLFF
TRBV5-4,TRBJ2-7,CASSFPGTSHYEQYF
TRBV29-1,TRBJ1-1,CSVIPGTSNTEAFF
TRBV21-1,TRBJ2-2,CASSKGAETGELFF
TRBV29-1,TRBJ2-5,CSPPWEEETQYF
TRBV10-2,TRBJ2-5,CASSVGGFQETQYF
TRBV5-1,TRBJ1-3,CASSLNMGPGNTIYF
TRBV10-1,TRBJ1-1,CASSHPGTENTEAFF
TRBV7-8,TRBJ2-2,CASSLAVLGTGELFF
TRBV10-3,TRBJ1-1,CAITGGLNTEAFF
TRBV15,TRBJ1-5,CATSREDRVEQPQHF
TRBV18,TRBJ1-2,CASSPAGYGYTF
TRBV6-6,TRBJ1-1,CASSTPGSGFTEAFF
TRBV5-1,TRBJ2-7,CASSPGGVYEQYF
TRBV6-6,TRBJ1-1,CASSFTDTEAFF
TRBV11-3,TRBJ1-2,CASSFTGDGYTF
TRBV11-3,TRBJ1-6,CASSLAGGWDSPLHF
TRBV18,TRBJ2-1,CASSPGGSHNEQFF
TRBV30,TRBJ1-4,CAWEQEKLFF
TRBV2,TRBJ1-1,CASGRDRNTEAFF
TRBV7-9,TRBJ2-5,CASSLGPGKETQYF
TRBV6-6,TRBJ1-5,CASRDTGGYSNQPQHF
TRBV6-6,TRBJ1-4,CASSLTAGIEKLFF
TRBV5-1,TRBJ1-1,CASSTPGQGWTEAFF
TRBV28,TRBJ2-3,CASSSPRWGSGSTDTQYF
TRBV29-1,TRBJ2-2,CSVVRGGELFF
TRBV4-2,TRBJ2-2,CASSMTGAGELFF
TRBV30,TRBJ2-1,CASPLRESSYNEQFF
TRBV18,TRBJ1-1,CASSVEGPSRGAFF
TRBV15,TRBJ1-2,CATSVGRGSNYGYTF
TRBV6-5,TRBJ2-2,CASRGLADHGELFF
TRBV2,TRBJ2-7,CASRRTTGSYEQYF
TRBV4-2,TRBJ2-5,CASSQEGAGETQYF
TRBV12-5,TRBJ1-2,CASGSHRVEEYGYPF
TRBV9,TRBJ2-7,CASSDGLAGGLGYEQYF
TRBV7-2,TRBJ1-5,CASSLQGTYQPQHF
TRBV2,TRBJ1-4,CAITPTGSGKLFF
TRBV19,TRBJ2-3,CASSILGTASTDTQYF
TRBV11-2,TRBJ1-1,CASSLAQNTEAFF
TRBV11-3,TRBJ1-2,CASSSGPVTGNNYGYTF
TRBV2,TRBJ1-1,CASRQVEAFF
TRBV7-3,TRBJ2-2,CASSSPGGGELFF
TRBV10-3,TRBJ2-2,CAISGTSGSYGGELFF
TRBV7-6,TRBJ2-2,CASSLVQGYTGELFF
TRBV6-5,TRBJ1-6,CASRQGDSPLHF